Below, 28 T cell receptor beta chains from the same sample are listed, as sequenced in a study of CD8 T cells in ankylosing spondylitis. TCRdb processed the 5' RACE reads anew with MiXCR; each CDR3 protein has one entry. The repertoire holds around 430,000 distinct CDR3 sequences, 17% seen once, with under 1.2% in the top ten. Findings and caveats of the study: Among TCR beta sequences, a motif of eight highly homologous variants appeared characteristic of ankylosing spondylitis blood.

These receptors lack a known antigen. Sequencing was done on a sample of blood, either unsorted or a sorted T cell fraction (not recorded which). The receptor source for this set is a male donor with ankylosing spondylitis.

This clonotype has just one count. The CDR3 here is CAIRPTTGDYGYTF. CDR3 DNA: TGTGCCATCAGGCCCACGACAGGGGACTATGGCTACACCTTC. The chain joins TRBV10-3 to TRBJ1-2; 8 positions match TRBD1. V lost 6 bases and J lost 3; bases outside the gene matches: 6. The length of the CDR3 is 14 residues. Germline loops: CDR1 ENHRY, CDR2 SYGVKD.

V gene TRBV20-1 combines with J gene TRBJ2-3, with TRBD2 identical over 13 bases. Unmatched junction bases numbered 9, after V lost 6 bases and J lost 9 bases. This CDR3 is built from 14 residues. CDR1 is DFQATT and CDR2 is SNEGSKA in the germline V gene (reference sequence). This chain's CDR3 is CSASGLAGAGTQYF. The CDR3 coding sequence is TGCAGTGCCTCCGGACTAGCGGGAGCAGGGACGCAGTATTTT.

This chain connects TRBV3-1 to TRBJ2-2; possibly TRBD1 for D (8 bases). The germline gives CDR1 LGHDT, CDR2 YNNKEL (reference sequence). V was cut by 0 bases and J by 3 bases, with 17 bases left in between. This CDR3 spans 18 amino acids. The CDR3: CASSQDPGQGGDTGELFF. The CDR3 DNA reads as TGTGCCAGCAGCCAAGACCCCGGACAGGGAGGGGACACCGGGGAGCTGTTTTTT.

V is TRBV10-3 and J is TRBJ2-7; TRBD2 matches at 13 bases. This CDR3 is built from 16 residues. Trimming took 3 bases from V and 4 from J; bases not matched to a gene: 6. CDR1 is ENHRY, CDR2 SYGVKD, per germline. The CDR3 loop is CAISDKGLAGLYEQYF. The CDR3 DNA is TGTGCCATCAGTGACAAGGGACTAGCGGGATTATACGAGCAGTACTTC.

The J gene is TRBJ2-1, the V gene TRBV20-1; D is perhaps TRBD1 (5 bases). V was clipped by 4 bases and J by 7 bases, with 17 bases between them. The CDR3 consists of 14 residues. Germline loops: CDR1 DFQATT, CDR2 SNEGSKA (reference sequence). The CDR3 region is CSATSRVIRNEQFF. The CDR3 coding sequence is TGCAGTGCTACATCCAGGGTAATCAGGAATGAGCAGTTCTTC.

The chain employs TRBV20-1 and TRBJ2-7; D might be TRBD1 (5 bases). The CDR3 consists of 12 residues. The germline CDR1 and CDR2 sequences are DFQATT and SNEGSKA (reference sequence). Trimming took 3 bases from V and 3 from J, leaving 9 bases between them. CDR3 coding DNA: TGCAGTGCTAGGTTAGGGGTCTACGAGCAGTACTTC. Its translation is CSARLGVYEQYF.

DNA for the CDR3: TGTGCCAGCAGTTTATCTAGCGTGCTGAACACCGGGGAGCTGTTTTTT. Residues: CASSLSSVLNTGELFF. This chain links TRBV12-3 or TRBV12-4 with TRBJ2-2; maybe TRBD2 (6 bases). This CDR3 spans 16 amino acids. V dropped 2 bases and J dropped 1 base, with 11 bases sitting between them.

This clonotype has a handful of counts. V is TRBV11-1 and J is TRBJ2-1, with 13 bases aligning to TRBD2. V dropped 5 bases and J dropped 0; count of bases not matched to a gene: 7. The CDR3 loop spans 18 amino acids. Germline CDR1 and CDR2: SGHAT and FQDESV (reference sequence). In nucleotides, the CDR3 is TGTGCCAGCAGCCATCCGACTAGCGGGGGGCACTCCTACAATGAGCAGTTCTTC. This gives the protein CASSHPTSGGHSYNEQFF.

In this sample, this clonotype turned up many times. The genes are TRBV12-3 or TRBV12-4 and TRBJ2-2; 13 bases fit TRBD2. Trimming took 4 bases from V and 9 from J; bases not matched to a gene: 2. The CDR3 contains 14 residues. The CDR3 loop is CASSSGTSGRELFF. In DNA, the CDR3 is TGTGCCAGCAGTTCCGGGACTAGCGGGAGGGAGCTGTTTTTT.

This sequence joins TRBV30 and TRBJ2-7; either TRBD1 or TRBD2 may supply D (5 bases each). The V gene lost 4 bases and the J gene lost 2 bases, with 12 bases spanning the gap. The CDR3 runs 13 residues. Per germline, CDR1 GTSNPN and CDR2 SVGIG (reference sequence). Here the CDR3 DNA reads TGTGCCTGGACCGTGGGGGTTACCTACGAGCAGTACTTC. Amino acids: CAWTVGVTYEQYF.

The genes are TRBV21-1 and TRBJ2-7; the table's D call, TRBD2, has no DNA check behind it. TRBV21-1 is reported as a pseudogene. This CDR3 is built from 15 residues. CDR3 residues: CASSKDEGRSYEQYF. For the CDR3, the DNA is TGTGCCAGCAGCAAAGACGAGGGCCGGTCCTACGAGCAGTACTTC.

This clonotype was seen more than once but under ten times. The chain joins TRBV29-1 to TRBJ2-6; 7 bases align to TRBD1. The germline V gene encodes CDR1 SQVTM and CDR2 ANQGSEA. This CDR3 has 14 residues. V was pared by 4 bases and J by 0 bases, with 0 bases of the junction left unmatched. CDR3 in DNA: TGCAGCGTTGGGACAGGCTCTGGGGCCAACGTCCTGACTTTC. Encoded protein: CSVGTGSGANVLTF.

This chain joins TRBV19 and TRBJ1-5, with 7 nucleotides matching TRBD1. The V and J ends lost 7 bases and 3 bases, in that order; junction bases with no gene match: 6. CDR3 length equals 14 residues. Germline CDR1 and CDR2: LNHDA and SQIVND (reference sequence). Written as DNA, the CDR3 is TGTGCCAGTACCCCGGGACAGTTCAATCAGCCCCAGCATTTT. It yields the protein CASTPGQFNQPQHF.

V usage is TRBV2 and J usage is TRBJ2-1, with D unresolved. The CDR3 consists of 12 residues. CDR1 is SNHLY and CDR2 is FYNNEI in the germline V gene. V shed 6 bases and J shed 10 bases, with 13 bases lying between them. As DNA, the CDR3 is TGTGCCAGCAGGCGGATGTCCCTGGAGCAGTTCTTC. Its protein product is CASRRMSLEQFF.

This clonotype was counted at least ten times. The CDR3 loop reads CASSFPRNTGELFF. In DNA, the CDR3 is TGTGCCAGCAGCTTTCCCAGAAACACCGGGGAGCTGTTTTTT. The genes are TRBV11-2 and TRBJ2-2, with unresolved D. Germline V gene sequence: CDR1 SGHAT, CDR2 FQNNGV. V was cut by 3 bases and J by 2 bases, with 7 bases left in between. This CDR3 contains 14 residues.

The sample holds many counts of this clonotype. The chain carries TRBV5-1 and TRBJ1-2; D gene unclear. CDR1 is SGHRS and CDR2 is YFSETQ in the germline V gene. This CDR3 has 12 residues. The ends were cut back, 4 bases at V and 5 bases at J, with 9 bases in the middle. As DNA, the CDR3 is TGCGCCAGCAGCCCCGTGGGGTATGGCTACACCTTC. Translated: CASSPVGYGYTF.

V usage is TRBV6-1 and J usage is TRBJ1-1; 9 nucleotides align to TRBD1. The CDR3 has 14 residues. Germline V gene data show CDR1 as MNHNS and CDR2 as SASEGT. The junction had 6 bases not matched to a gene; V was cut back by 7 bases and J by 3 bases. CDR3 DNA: TGTGCCAGCACCCAGACAGGGGGGTACACTGAAGCTTTCTTT. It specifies CASTQTGGYTEAFF.

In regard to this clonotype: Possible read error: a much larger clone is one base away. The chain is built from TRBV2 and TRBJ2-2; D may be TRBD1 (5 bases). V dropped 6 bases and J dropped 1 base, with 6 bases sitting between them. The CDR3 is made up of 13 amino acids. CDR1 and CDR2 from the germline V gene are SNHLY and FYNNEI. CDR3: CASRQENTGELFF. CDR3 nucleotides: TGTGCCAGCAGACAGGAGAACACCGGGGAGCTGTTTTTT. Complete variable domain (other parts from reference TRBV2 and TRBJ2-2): EPEVTQTPSHQVTQMGQEVILRCVPISNHLYFYWYRQILGQKVEFLVSFYNNEISEKSEIFDDQFSVERPDGSNFTLKIRSTKLEDSAMYFCASRQENTGELFFGEGSRLTVL.

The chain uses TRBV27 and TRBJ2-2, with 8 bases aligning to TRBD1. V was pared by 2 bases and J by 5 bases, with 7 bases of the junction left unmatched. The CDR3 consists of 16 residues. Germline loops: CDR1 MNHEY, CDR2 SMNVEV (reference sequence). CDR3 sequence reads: CASSLIPGGGTGELFF. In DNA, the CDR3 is TGTGCCAGCAGTTTAATCCCAGGGGGCGGAACCGGGGAGCTGTTTTTT.

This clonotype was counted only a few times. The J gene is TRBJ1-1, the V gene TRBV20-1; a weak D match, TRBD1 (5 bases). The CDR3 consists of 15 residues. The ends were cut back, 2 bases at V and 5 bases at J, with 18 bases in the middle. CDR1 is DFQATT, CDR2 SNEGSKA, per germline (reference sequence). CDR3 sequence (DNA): TGCAGTGCTAGATCGGGGCGCGGGGCGGGTACTGAAGCTTTCTTT. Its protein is CSARSGRGAGTEAFF.

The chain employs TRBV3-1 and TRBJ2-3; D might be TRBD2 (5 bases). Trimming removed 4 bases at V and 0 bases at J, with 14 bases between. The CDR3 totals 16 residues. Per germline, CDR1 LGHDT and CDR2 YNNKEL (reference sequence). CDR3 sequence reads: CASSLRGSDSTDTQYF. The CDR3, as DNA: TGTGCCAGCAGCCTCCGGGGTAGCGATAGCACAGATACGCAGTATTTT.

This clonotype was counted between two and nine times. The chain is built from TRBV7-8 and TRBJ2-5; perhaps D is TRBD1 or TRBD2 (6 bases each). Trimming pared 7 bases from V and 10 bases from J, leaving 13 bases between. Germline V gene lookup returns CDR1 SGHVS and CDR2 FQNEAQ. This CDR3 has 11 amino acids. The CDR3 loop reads CASTGGLGQYF. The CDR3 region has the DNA TGTGCCAGCACTGGGGGGCTTGGCCAGTACTTC.

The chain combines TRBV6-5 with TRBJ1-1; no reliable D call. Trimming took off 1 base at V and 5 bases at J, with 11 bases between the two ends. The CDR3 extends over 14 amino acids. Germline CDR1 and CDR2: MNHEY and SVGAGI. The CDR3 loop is CASSYWGKETEAFF. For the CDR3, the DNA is TGTGCCAGCAGTTACTGGGGAAAAGAAACTGAAGCTTTCTTT.

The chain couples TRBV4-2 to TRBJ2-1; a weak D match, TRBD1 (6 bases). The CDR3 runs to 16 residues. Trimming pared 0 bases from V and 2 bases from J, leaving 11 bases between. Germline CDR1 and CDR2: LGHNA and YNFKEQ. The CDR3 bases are TGTGCCAGCAGCCAAGAGCAGGGGCAGCCCTACAATGAGCAGTTCTTC. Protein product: CASSQEQGQPYNEQFF.

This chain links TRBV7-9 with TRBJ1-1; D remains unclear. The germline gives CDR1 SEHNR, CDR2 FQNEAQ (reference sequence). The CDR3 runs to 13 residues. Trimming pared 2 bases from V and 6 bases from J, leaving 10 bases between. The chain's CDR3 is CASSLWSGAEAFF. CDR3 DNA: TGTGCCAGCAGCTTATGGTCCGGAGCTGAAGCTTTCTTT.

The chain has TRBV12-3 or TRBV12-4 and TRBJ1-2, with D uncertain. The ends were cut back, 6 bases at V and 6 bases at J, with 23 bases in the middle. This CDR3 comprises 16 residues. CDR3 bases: TGTGCCAGCAGCAAAAAAGCGAACTGGGGAGGTGATGGCTACACCTTC. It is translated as CASSKKANWGGDGYTF.

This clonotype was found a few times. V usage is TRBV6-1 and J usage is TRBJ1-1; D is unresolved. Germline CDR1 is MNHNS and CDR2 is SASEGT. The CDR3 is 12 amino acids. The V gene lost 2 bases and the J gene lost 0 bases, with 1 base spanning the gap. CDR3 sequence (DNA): TGTGCCAGCAGTGAACTGAACACTGAAGCTTTCTTT. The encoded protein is CASSELNTEAFF.

The CDR3 here is CATSRDAGNQPQHF. Written as DNA, the CDR3 is TGTGCCACCAGCAGAGACGCGGGCAATCAGCCCCAGCATTTT. The rearrangement joins TRBV15 to TRBJ1-5; the D is unclear. Trimming shortened V by 0 bases and J by 2 bases, and 5 bases separated the two germline ends. The V gene's germline CDR1 is LNHNV and CDR2 YYDKDF (reference sequence). There are 14 residues in the CDR3.